This T cell receptor (beta chain) was sequenced during a study of monozygotic twins with inflammatory bowel disease. General study findings and limits: Those with IBD had lower TCRbeta diversity (inverse Simpson) than their healthy co-twins did. T cell subtypes that differed could not be told apart.

The CDR3 is 16 residues long. Per the germline V gene, CDR1 is DFQATT and CDR2 is SNEGSKA (reference sequence). Concerning this clonotype itself: Its antigen is not identified.

Every TCR library used about 3.5 ug of total RNA. Reanalyzing the 5' RACE reads, TCRdb keeps one entry per CDR3 protein, without DNA. This sample's table has around 150,000 distinct CDR3 sequences. The TCR sequence derives from a human donor with ulcerative colitis or Crohn's disease, or a healthy co-twin of an affected twin (not recorded which). Sequencing used blood. The chain uses TRBV20-1 and TRBJ2-2; no DNA is available, so the TRBD1 call from TCRdb remains unchecked. This CDR3 reads CSASDFGTGNTGELFF.